The sequence of this T cell receptor beta chain was determined in a study of OX40 agonist ivuxolimab in advanced cancers. Across the study: Patients were treated with ivuxolimab, an agonistic anti-OX40 (CD134) antibody. Partial responses were observed in three patients, of whom one had hepatocellular carcinoma and two had cutaneous melanoma.

CDR3 length: 15 amino acids. Germline V gene data show CDR1 as SGHNT and CDR2 as YENEEA. Trimming removed 5 bases from V and 4 bases from J, with 15 bases in between. The table came from immunoSEQ multiplex PCR; TCRdb's copy has only in-frame clones and leaves some out. This table holds about 64,000 clones, roughly 86% found once. Sequencing used CD4+ or CD8+ T cells sorted from blood, obtained in a trial of the OX40 agonist ivuxolimab. The chain couples TRBV11-3 to TRBJ2-1; D might be TRBD1 or TRBD2, each matching 5 bases. This receptor was obtained from an adult with an advanced solid tumor such as melanoma, head and neck, liver or kidney cancer. The CDR3 DNA is TGTGCCAGCAGCCTCGGGACGGCCATGTACAATGAGCAGTTCTTC. This translates into CASSLGTAMYNEQFF.